This TCR beta chain was captured by sequencing in a study of blood T cell repertoires in COVID-19. Study context: T cells, B-cell-depleted T cells, or PBMCs supplied cDNA or gDNA.

As originally analysed: Researchers report that nucleated cell counts were estimated from reference gene primer amplification. Some clones are missing from TCRdb's copy, which holds only in-frame ones; the method was immunoSEQ multiplex PCR. That table is the source of V, J and clone size, and D and trimming were worked out from the DNA. Of under 65,000 clones listed, around 79% were seen once; the top ten hold about 15%. The CDR3 covers 14 residues. The germline V gene encodes CDR1 MNHEY and CDR2 SVGAGI. The J segment lost 6 bases and the V segment lost 5 bases, leaving 6 bases of the junction unmatched.

This receptor was obtained from a woman in her seventies with acute or convalescent COVID-19. Sequenced: peripheral blood. This sequence joins TRBV6-5 and TRBJ2-7, with 11 bases fitting TRBD1. CDR3 DNA sequence: TGTGCCAGCAGTAGCCTGGGGACAGGGGGCGAGCAGTACTTC. Its translation is CASSSLGTGGEQYF.